The 19 T cell receptor beta chains below all came from one sample that was sequenced in a study of T cells in localized non-small cell lung cancer. Using immunoSEQ multiplex PCR, the repertoire was profiled, and TCRdb retains in-frame clones only, with some absent. The sample lists roughly 23,000 clones; roughly 91% were seen once. The material was peripheral blood, obtained before any cancer treatment. These receptor sequences come from a male donor older than 55 with stage I lung adenocarcinoma.

V usage is TRBV28 and J usage is TRBJ2-2; TRBD1 matches at 8 bases. This CDR3 contains 15 residues. CDR1 and CDR2 (germline): MDHEN, SYDVKM. V was pared by 7 bases and J by 5 bases, with 9 bases of the junction left unmatched. CDR3 DNA sequence: TGTGCCAGCACCGACAGGACAGGGCGAACCGGGGAGCTGTTTTTT. Translation: CASTDRTGRTGELFF. Based on the CDR3 plus reference TRBV28 and TRBJ2-2, the full variable domain is DVKVTQSSRYLVKRTGEKVFLECVQDMDHENMFWYRQDPGLGLRLIYFSYDVKMKEKGDIPEGYSVSREKKERFSLILESASTNQTSMYLCASTDRTGRTGELFFGEGSRLTVL.

A single count supports this clone. This chain uses TRBV5-4 with TRBJ2-2, with TRBD2 matching 12 bases. The ends lost 5 bases at V and 4 bases at J; junction bases unmatched: 6. The germline V gene has CDR1 SGHNT and CDR2 YYREEE (reference sequence). The CDR3 sequence is 16 residues long. CDR3 DNA: TGTGCCAGCAGTCCTAGACTAGCGGGGGCCACCGGGGAGCTGTTTTTT. Translated, it gives CASSPRLAGATGELFF.

The chain links TRBV7-2 to TRBJ1-2, with D perhaps TRBD1 (5 bases). Germline values: CDR1 SGHTA, CDR2 FQGNSA. V was pared by 5 bases and J by 1 base, with 11 bases between. This CDR3 has 14 residues. The DNA of the CDR3 is TGTGCCAGCAGCCAAGGACACCTTAACTATGGCTACACCTTC. This translates into CASSQGHLNYGYTF.

DNA of the CDR3: TGTGCCAGCAGCCTTCAGCGGGGGCCAGGGAATGAGCAGTTCTTC. It translates to CASSLQRGPGNEQFF. The chain carries TRBV7-2 and TRBJ2-1; 8 bases agree with TRBD2. Germline assignment: CDR1 SGHTA and CDR2 FQGNSA. V shed 5 bases and J 7 bases; nucleotides not matched to a gene: 10. The CDR3 contains 15 residues.

The chain couples TRBV7-8 to TRBJ1-3; tentative D call: TRBD1 (6 bases). Trimming shortened V by 3 bases and J by 2 bases, and 14 bases separated the two germline ends. Germline V gene lookup returns CDR1 SGHVS and CDR2 FQNEAQ. The CDR3 extends over 16 amino acids. This chain's CDR3 is CASSLGAVQAGNTIYF. In DNA form, the CDR3 reads TGTGCCAGCAGCTTGGGGGCAGTCCAAGCTGGAAACACCATATATTTT.

CDR3 sequence (DNA): TGCGCCAGCAGCTTGGATGTGGGCGTAACTAATGAAAAACTGTTTTTT. Translating gives CASSLDVGVTNEKLFF. The rearrangement joins TRBV5-1 to TRBJ1-4, with D uncertain. With 0 bases removed from V and 1 base from J, the gap between germline ends came to 10 bases. The CDR3 is 16 amino acids. The V gene's germline CDR1 is SGHRS and CDR2 YFSETQ.

The V call is TRBV13, the J call TRBJ2-7; D perhaps matches TRBD2 (7 bases). Germline V lookup: CDR1 PRHDT, CDR2 FYEKMQ (reference sequence). There are 14 residues in the CDR3. The ends were cut back, 6 bases at V and 4 bases at J, with 16 bases in the middle. The CDR3 spells CASRRGGESYEQYF. As DNA, the CDR3 is TGTGCCAGCAGGAGGGGGGGGGAGTCTTACGAGCAGTACTTC.

V and J are TRBV28 and TRBJ1-4; possible D gene TRBD1, 5 bases. The CDR3 spans 14 residues. V was cut by 4 bases and J by 4 bases, with 10 bases left in between. Looked up from germline, CDR1 is MDHEN and CDR2 is SYDVKM. The CDR3 spells CASSSGTLNEKLFF. The CDR3 nucleotides are TGTGCCAGCAGTTCCGGGACTCTTAATGAAAAACTGTTTTTT.

V is TRBV7-6 and J is TRBJ2-5; D gene uncertain. The CDR3 extends over 14 amino acids. Trimming left V 4 bases short and J 2 bases short, with 11 bases between. Germline values: CDR1 SGHVS, CDR2 FNYEAQ. The CDR3, as DNA: TGTGCCAGCAGCTCGTCGGAACCGCAAGAGACCCAGTACTTC. It yields the protein CASSSSEPQETQYF.

This chain links TRBV10-2 with TRBJ1-2; D is undetermined. V was cut by 4 bases and J by 2 bases, with 11 bases left in between. This CDR3 comprises 14 residues. Germline V gives CDR1 WSHSY, CDR2 SAAADI. The CDR3 nucleotides read TGCGCCAGCAGTGGGAGCGCAAAGAACTATGGCTACACCTTC. Translation: CASSGSAKNYGYTF.

The chain has TRBV4-3 and TRBJ2-7; 12 nucleotides align to TRBD2. Germline CDR1 and CDR2: LGHNA and YSLEER. The CDR3 runs to 14 residues. V was clipped by 6 bases and J by 8 bases; unmatched bases: 8. The CDR3 bases are TGCGCCAGCAGTCTAGCGGGAGGGCAGACACAGCAGTACTTC. It specifies CASSLAGGQTQQYF.

The V gene is TRBV7-3, the J gene TRBJ2-7; no definite D call. The CDR3 runs to 14 residues. Between the trimmed V and J ends, which lost 1 base and 2 bases, there was a span of 9 bases. Germline V CDR1 and CDR2: SGHTA, FQGTGA. The CDR3 nucleotides read TGTGCCAGCAGCTTAATGCCGGGTACCTACGAGCAGTACTTC. Protein: CASSLMPGTYEQYF.

V and J are TRBV6-1 and TRBJ2-7; maybe TRBD1 (5 bases). Trimming took 8 bases from V and 1 from J, leaving 15 bases between them. Germline V gene lookup returns CDR1 MNHNS and CDR2 SASEGT. The CDR3 length is 14 residues. The CDR3 loop is CASLGQPGSYEQYF. The DNA for the CDR3 is TGTGCCAGCCTTGGACAACCGGGTTCCTACGAGCAGTACTTC.

The chain combines TRBV7-2 with TRBJ1-5; 9 nucleotides line up with TRBD1. This CDR3 comprises 18 residues. Germline-derived CDR1 and CDR2 are SGHTA and FQGNSA. V trimming: 5 bases; J trimming: 4 bases; junction bases outside the gene matches: 15. In DNA, the CDR3 is TGTGCCAGCAGCCCCAGAGCGGGACAGGGTGTTTGGAATCAGCCCCAGCATTTT. This sequence encodes CASSPRAGQGVWNQPQHF.

This chain connects TRBV9 to TRBJ2-7, with 9 bases identical to TRBD2. Germline V gene lookup returns CDR1 SGDLS and CDR2 YYNGEE. This CDR3 is 15 amino acids long. V lost 4 bases, J lost 7 bases, and 12 bases stayed unmatched. The CDR3 DNA is TGTGCCAGCAGCCCTAGAGCGGGGGGCGTGGGGGAGCAGTACTTC. This gives the protein CASSPRAGGVGEQYF.

The genes are TRBV28 and TRBJ2-7; D is tentatively TRBD1 or TRBD2 (7 bases each). V was trimmed by 8 bases and J by 4 bases, leaving 30 bases between them. Germline CDR1 is MDHEN and CDR2 is SYDVKM. The CDR3 spans 18 residues. Here the CDR3 reads CASGGALRGGDREYEQYF. In DNA, the CDR3 is TGTGCCAGCGGTGGGGCCCTAAGGGGGGGAGACAGGGAATACGAGCAGTACTTC.

The chain joins TRBV5-6 to TRBJ2-1, with 8 bases that match TRBD1. The V and J ends lost 0 bases and 2 bases, in that order; junction bases with no gene match: 7. Germline-derived CDR1 and CDR2 are SGHDT and YYEEEE. CDR3 size: 17 residues. This chain's CDR3 is CASSLAPPGQAYNEQFF. As DNA, the CDR3 is TGTGCCAGCAGCTTGGCACCCCCGGGACAGGCCTACAATGAGCAGTTCTTC.

The chain carries TRBV11-3 and TRBJ2-1, with a possible D match to TRBD1 (5 bases). Germline lookup yields CDR1 SGHNT and CDR2 YENEEA. Trimming removed 0 bases at V and 9 bases at J, with 15 bases between. The CDR3 covers 15 residues. The CDR3 loop is CASSLDISVQGEQFF. Here the CDR3 DNA reads TGTGCCAGCAGCTTAGATATAAGCGTTCAGGGTGAGCAGTTCTTC. Using reference TRBV11-3 and TRBJ2-1 for the parts outside the CDR3, the full variable domain is EAGVVQSPRYKIIEKKQPVAFWCNPISGHNTLYWYLQNLGQGPELLIRYENEEAVDDSQLPKDRFSAERLKGVDSTLKIQPAELGDSAVYLCASSLDISVQGEQFFGPGTRLTVL.

The chain is built from TRBV5-1 and TRBJ1-1, with a weak D call TRBD1 (5 bases). CDR1 and CDR2 (germline): SGHRS, YFSETQ. The CDR3 covers 14 residues. V was trimmed by 0 bases and J by 5 bases, leaving 11 bases between them. The CDR3: CASSLEGAGTEAFF. The CDR3 DNA is TGCGCCAGCAGCTTGGAAGGGGCCGGGACTGAAGCTTTCTTT. The entire variable domain, with the rest obtained from reference TRBV5-1 and TRBJ1-1, is as follows: KAGVTQTPRYLIKTRGQQVTLSCSPISGHRSVSWYQQTPGQGLQFLFEYFSETQRNKGNFPGRFSGRQFSNSRSEMNVSTLELGDSALYLCASSLEGAGTEAFFGQGTRLTVV.